This TCR beta chain was sequenced during a study of cytomegalovirus exposure and HLA in healthy donors. Study in general: Earlier results showed 120 million or so unique TCR beta sequences derived from about 179 million T cells.

In regard to this clone: Its antigen is unidentified.

The PCR made use of 60 Vbeta and 13 Jbeta primers. Only in-frame clones appear in the TCRdb table, and some are missing; sequencing was by immunoSEQ multiplex PCR. Of about 180,000 clones in the sample, approximately 81% were seen once. Broader study findings: The study listed approximately 170 cytomegalovirus-associated TCR beta chains.

The length of the CDR3 is 14 residues. J lost 14 bases, V lost 2 bases, and 13 bases had no gene match. The germline CDR1 and CDR2 sequences are SGHTA and FQGNSA. This receptor was taken from a boy aged 2 to 9 in good health and CMV-seronegative. The gene calls are TRBV7-2 and TRBJ1-2; 8 positions match TRBD1. Sequencing was carried out using PBMCs. DNA for the CDR3: TGTGCCAGCAGCTTACACGGACAGGGAGGCTCAGAGACCTTC. Translation gives CASSLHGQGGSETF.